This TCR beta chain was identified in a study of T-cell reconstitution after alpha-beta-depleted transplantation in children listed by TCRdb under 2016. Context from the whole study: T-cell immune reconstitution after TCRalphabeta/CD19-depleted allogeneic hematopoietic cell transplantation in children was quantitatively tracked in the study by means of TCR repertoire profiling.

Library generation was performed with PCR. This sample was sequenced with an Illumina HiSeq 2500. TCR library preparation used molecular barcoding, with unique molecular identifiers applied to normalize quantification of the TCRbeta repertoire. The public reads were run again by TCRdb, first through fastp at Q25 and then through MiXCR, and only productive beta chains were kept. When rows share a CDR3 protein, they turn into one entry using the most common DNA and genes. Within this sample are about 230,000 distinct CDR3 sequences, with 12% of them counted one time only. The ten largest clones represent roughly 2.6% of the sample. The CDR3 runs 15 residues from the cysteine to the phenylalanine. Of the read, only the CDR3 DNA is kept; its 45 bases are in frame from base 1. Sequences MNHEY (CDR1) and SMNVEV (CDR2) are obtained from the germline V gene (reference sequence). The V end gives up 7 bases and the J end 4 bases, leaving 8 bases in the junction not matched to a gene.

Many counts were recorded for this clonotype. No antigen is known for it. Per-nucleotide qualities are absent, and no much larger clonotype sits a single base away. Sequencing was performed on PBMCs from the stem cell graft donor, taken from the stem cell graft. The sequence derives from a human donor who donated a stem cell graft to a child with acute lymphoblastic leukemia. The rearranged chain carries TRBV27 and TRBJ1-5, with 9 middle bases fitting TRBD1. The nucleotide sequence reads TGTGCCAGCACCCCGCGGGGACAGGGTAATCAGCCCCAGCATTTT. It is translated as CASTPRGQGNQPQHF.